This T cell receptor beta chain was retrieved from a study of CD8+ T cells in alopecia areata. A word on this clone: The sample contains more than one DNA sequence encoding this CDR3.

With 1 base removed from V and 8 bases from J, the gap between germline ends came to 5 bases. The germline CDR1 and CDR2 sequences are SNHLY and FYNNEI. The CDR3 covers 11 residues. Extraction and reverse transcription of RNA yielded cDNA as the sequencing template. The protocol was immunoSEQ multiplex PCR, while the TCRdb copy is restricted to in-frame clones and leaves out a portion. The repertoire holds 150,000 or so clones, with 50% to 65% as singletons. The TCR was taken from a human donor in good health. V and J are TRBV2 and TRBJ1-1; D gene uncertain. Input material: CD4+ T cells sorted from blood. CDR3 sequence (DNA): TGTGCCAGCAGTGAAGGAGGAGAAGCTTTCTTT. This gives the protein CASSEGGEAFF.